These 18 T cell receptor beta chains share one sample of origin, sequenced in a study of T cells expressing NK-cell markers. After re-calling the 5' RACE reads, TCRdb lists one entry per CDR3 protein, DNA absent. This sample's table has about 370,000 distinct CDR3 sequences. Sequenced input: blood T cells: a sorted CD56 or NKG2C T cell subset, CD4+ or CD8+ T cells, or bulk PBMC T cells (not recorded which). These receptors all stem from a woman between 50 and 59 years old in good health.

The CDR3 protein is CASLVSLEREGLETQYF. The V and J genes are TRBV6-2 or TRBV6-3 and TRBJ2-5; TCRdb picks TRBD2, but there is no DNA to check that call. The CDR3 length is 17 residues. Germline CDR1 and CDR2: MNHEY and SVGEGT.

The CDR3: CASSLGPQGPEAFF. This chain links TRBV11-2 with TRBJ1-1; TCRdb selects TRBD1, and the lack of DNA leaves this call unchecked. This CDR3 region has 14 residues. CDR1 is SGHAT, CDR2 FQNNGV, per germline.

This chain joins TRBV6-1 and TRBJ2-2; the TRBD2 assignment by TCRdb is unverifiable without DNA. CDR1 is MNHNS, CDR2 SASEGT, per germline. This CDR3 comprises 17 residues. The CDR3 here is CASSPKGRTTYTGELFF.

V and J are TRBV7-9 and TRBJ2-2; absent DNA, TCRdb's TRBD2 call cannot be checked. This CDR3 region has 15 residues. Germline-derived CDR1 and CDR2 are SEHNR and FQNEAQ (reference sequence). CDR3 loop: CASSRGLAGDGELFF.

The chain has TRBV4-1 and TRBJ2-1; TCRdb gives TRBD2 as the D gene, but with no DNA this cannot be confirmed. The CDR3 has 15 residues. Germline V lookup: CDR1 MGHRA, CDR2 YSYEKL. Here the CDR3 reads CASSPRDSSYNEQFF.

The rearrangement uses TRBV4-1 and TRBJ2-7; TCRdb names TRBD1, which stays unverified in the absence of DNA. The V gene's germline CDR1 is MGHRA and CDR2 YSYEKL. The CDR3 length is 17 residues. CDR3 in amino acids: CASSQDLRDSGSYEQYF.

The chain joins TRBV4-1 to TRBJ2-3; there is no DNA to check the TCRdb D call of TRBD2. Germline V lookup: CDR1 MGHRA, CDR2 YSYEKL. The CDR3 extends over 16 amino acids. CDR3 loop: CASSQDLQRATDTQYF.

The rearrangement uses TRBV29-1 and TRBJ2-3; TCRdb's D gene call, TRBD1, goes unchecked for lack of DNA. Germline-derived CDR1 and CDR2 are SQVTM and ANQGSEA. This CDR3 is 14 amino acids long. CDR3 loop: CSAAFGTGTDTQYF.

V and J are TRBV18 and TRBJ2-5; TCRdb names TRBD1, which stays unverified in the absence of DNA. Per germline, CDR1 KGHSH and CDR2 LQKENI. The CDR3 sequence is 13 residues long. CDR3 sequence reads: CASSPTGEETQYF. The whole variable domain, filled in from reference TRBV18 and TRBJ2-5, reads NAGVMQNPRHLVRRRGQEARLRCSPMKGHSHVYWYRQLPEEGLKFMVYLQKENIIDESGMPKERFSAEFPKEGPSILRIQQVVRGDSAAYFCASSPTGEETQYFGPGTRLLVL.

CDR3 sequence reads: CASSRDREETQYF. The chain has TRBV7-6 and TRBJ2-5; TCRdb's D call of TRBD1 is untestable without DNA. Germline CDR1 is SGHVS and CDR2 is FNYEAQ. The CDR3 runs to 13 residues.

The chain combines TRBV7-8 with TRBJ2-7. The CDR3 length is 14 residues. Per germline, CDR1 SGHVS and CDR2 FQNEAQ. The CDR3: CASSNRQDLHEQYF.

This rearrangement joins TRBV5-1 to TRBJ2-5; absent DNA, TCRdb's TRBD2 call cannot be checked. Germline V gene lookup returns CDR1 SGHRS and CDR2 YFSETQ. CDR3 length: 16 residues. The CDR3 here is CASSLGTSRDQETQYF. Full variable domain (missing parts from reference TRBV5-1 and TRBJ2-5): KAGVTQTPRYLIKTRGQQVTLSCSPISGHRSVSWYQQTPGQGLQFLFEYFSETQRNKGNFPGRFSGRQFSNSRSEMNVSTLELGDSALYLCASSLGTSRDQETQYFGPGTRLLVL.

This chain links TRBV12-3 or TRBV12-4 with TRBJ2-5; TCRdb picks TRBD2, but there is no DNA to check that call. The CDR3 extends over 17 amino acids. The CDR3 region is CASILGLAVLYGETQYF.

The chain links TRBV20-1 to TRBJ2-3; TCRdb lists TRBD1, though no DNA is available to test this call. CDR3 length: 16 amino acids. Germline-derived CDR1 and CDR2 are DFQATT and SNEGSKA (reference sequence). The CDR3: CSARDVDRGSADTQYF.

The chain combines TRBV10-3 with TRBJ1-2; the D call from TCRdb, TRBD1, cannot be confirmed without DNA. The CDR3 runs 14 residues. The germline gives CDR1 ENHRY, CDR2 SYGVKD. Here the CDR3 reads CAIGRPGPIYGYTF.

The chain joins TRBV5-1 to TRBJ2-2; the D call of TRBD1 rests on TCRdb alone, since no DNA is present to check it. The CDR3 sequence is 17 residues long. The V gene's germline CDR1 is SGHRS and CDR2 YFSETQ. The CDR3 region is CASSLGGGHPNTGELFF. Together with reference TRBV5-1 and TRBJ2-2, the CDR3 gives the full variable domain: KAGVTQTPRYLIKTRGQQVTLSCSPISGHRSVSWYQQTPGQGLQFLFEYFSETQRNKGNFPGRFSGRQFSNSRSEMNVSTLELGDSALYLCASSLGGGHPNTGELFFGEGSRLTVL.

The J gene is TRBJ2-7, the V gene TRBV24-1; there is no DNA to check the TCRdb D call of TRBD2. The CDR3 extends over 13 amino acids. Germline loops: CDR1 KGHDR, CDR2 SFDVKD. The CDR3 here is CATSDLREGEQYF.

The chain uses TRBV11-2 and TRBJ2-1; with no DNA, the TCRdb D assignment of TRBD2 cannot be verified. From germline, CDR1 is SGHAT and CDR2 FQNNGV. CDR3 length: 15 residues. CDR3 sequence reads: CASKEGGRGLSEQFF.